These T cell receptor beta chains were read from a single sample in a study of shared clonotypes between healthy human individuals. Method: immunoSEQ multiplex PCR; TCRdb's copy keeps in-frame clones and lacks some. The sample shows millions of clones, 85% to 95% of them seen only once. The sequencing input was naive CD4+ T cells sorted from blood. The source of these receptors is a young man in good health. The CDR3 runs from the conserved cysteine through the conserved F or W. D genes are given only for firm matches. For some rows the clone size is stated as once, few or many, or as a class when expanded; others skip it.

cdr3_aa	cdr3_nt	clone_size	v_call	j_call	d_call
CATSRDKSSGGYEQYF	TGTGCCACCAGCAGAGATAAGTCTAGCGGGGGCTACGAGCAGTACTTC	NA	TRBV15	TRBJ2-7	TRBD2
CAWSRQGRYGYTF	TGTGCCTGGAGCAGACAGGGACGTTATGGCTACACCTTC	NA	TRBV30	TRBJ1-2	TRBD1
CAISPGTAAGYTF	TGTGCCATCAGTCCTGGGACAGCGGCAGGCTACACCTTC	NA	TRBV10-3	TRBJ1-2	TRBD1
CASGLRQGHQPQHF	TGTGCTAGTGGTTTGAGGCAGGGACATCAGCCCCAGCATTTT	many	TRBV12-5	TRBJ1-5	NA
CASSLGSSYEQYF	TGTGCCAGCAGCTTGGGGAGCTCCTACGAGCAGTACTTC	NA	TRBV5-5	TRBJ2-7	NA
CASRPGTANQPQHF	TGCGCCAGCAGACCAGGGACAGCCAATCAGCCCCAGCATTTT	once	TRBV5-1	TRBJ1-5	TRBD1
CASSASTGIKPQHF	TGTGCCAGCAGCGCTTCTACAGGGATAAAGCCCCAGCATTTT	NA	TRBV9	TRBJ1-5	NA
CAWSRDRGDTIYF	TGTGCCTGGAGTCGGGACAGAGGAGACACCATATATTTT	once	TRBV30	TRBJ1-3	TRBD1
CASQNTQNTEAFF	TGTGCCAGCCAAAACACCCAGAACACTGAAGCTTTCTTT	NA	TRBV6-1	TRBJ1-1	NA
CASSVMRSYNEQFF	TGTGCCAGCAGTGTGATGAGGTCCTACAATGAGCAGTTCTTC	NA	TRBV28	TRBJ2-1	NA
CASSLFRRGGLGDTQYF	TGTGCCAGCAGTTTATTTCGGCGGGGGGGCCTAGGAGATACGCAGTATTTT	NA	TRBV28	TRBJ2-3	TRBD2
CASSYSSGGVSYEQYF	TGTGCCAGCAGTTACTCCTCGGGTGGGGTCTCCTACGAGCAGTACTTC	NA	TRBV6-6	TRBJ2-7	NA
CASSLEASTTDTQYF	TGCGCCAGCAGCTTGGAAGCTAGTACTACAGATACGCAGTATTTT	NA	TRBV5-1	TRBJ2-3	NA
CASSLAVREEGYSPLHF	TGTGCTAGCAGCCTTGCCGTCCGGGAAGAGGGGTATTCACCCCTCCACTTT	NA	TRBV7-7	TRBJ1-6	NA
CASSLGTGFGNEQYF	TGTGCCAGCAGCCTAGGGACAGGGTTCGGAAACGAGCAGTACTTC	NA	TRBV11-3	TRBJ2-7	TRBD1
CASSEDGSSGNTIYF	TGTGCCAGCAGTGAGGACGGAAGCTCTGGAAACACCATATATTTT	NA	TRBV6-1	TRBJ1-3	NA
CASSPRGGDTGELFF	TGTGCCAGCAGCCCCCGAGGGGGGGACACCGGGGAGCTGTTTTTT	NA	TRBV7-3	TRBJ2-2	NA
CASSAAGTAVGAFF	TGTGCCAGCAGCGCCGCGGGGACGGCCGTAGGAGCTTTCTTT	NA	TRBV7-2	TRBJ1-1	NA
CASSRGGPYEQYF	TGTGCCAGCAGCCGAGGCGGACCCTACGAGCAGTACTTC	NA	TRBV6-5	TRBJ2-7	NA
CASSQDGRSYNEQFF	TGCGCCAGCAGCCAAGATGGCCGCTCCTACAATGAGCAGTTCTTC	NA	TRBV4-3	TRBJ2-1	NA
CASSFGAYGYTF	TGCGCCAGCAGCTTTGGAGCGTATGGCTACACCTTC	NA	TRBV5-1	TRBJ1-2	NA
CASSNTGANVLTF	TGTGCCAGCAGTAACACTGGGGCCAACGTCCTGACTTTC	NA	TRBV2	TRBJ2-6	NA
CASSVHFGQGETQYF	TGTGCCAGCAGCGTTCATTTCGGACAGGGCGAGACCCAGTACTTC	NA	TRBV11-2	TRBJ2-5	TRBD1
CASSERPEQYF	TGTGCCAGCAGTGAACGGCCCGAGCAGTACTTC	NA	TRBV6-1	TRBJ2-7	NA
CASSEALPKEGSRNSPLHF	TGTGCCAGCAGTGAAGCGCTTCCGAAAGAAGGGAGTAGGAATTCACCCCTCCACTTT	NA	TRBV6-1	TRBJ1-6	NA
CASSLDLGRGYGYTF	TGTGCCAGCAGCTTAGACCTCGGCAGGGGCTATGGCTACACCTTC	NA	TRBV7-9	TRBJ1-2	NA
CASRDPGGTDTQYF	TGTGCCAGTAGGGACCCTGGGGGCACAGATACGCAGTATTTT	NA	TRBV19	TRBJ2-3	NA
CASSLGDRNTEAFF	TGTGCCAGCAGCTTAGGGGACAGGAACACTGAAGCTTTCTTT	few	TRBV11-2	TRBJ1-1	TRBD1
CASSDPVSGNTIYF	TGTGCCAGCAGTGATCCTGTCTCTGGAAACACCATATATTTT	NA	TRBV6-1	TRBJ1-3	NA
CASSLRAPGQGGDEQFF	TGTGCCAGCAGCTTAAGGGCTCCGGGACAGGGTGGGGATGAGCAGTTCTTC	NA	TRBV7-9	TRBJ2-1	TRBD1
CASTRSGGGKVSEAFF	TGTGCCAGCACTCGCAGCGGGGGCGGAAAAGTTTCTGAAGCTTTCTTT	NA	TRBV6-6	TRBJ1-1	NA
CASSSRQGYEQYF	TGTGCCAGCAGTTCCCGACAGGGCTACGAGCAGTACTTC	NA	TRBV6-6	TRBJ2-7	TRBD1
CATQTGTGGGVTYEQYF	TGTGCCACCCAGACCGGGACAGGGGGAGGGGTCACCTACGAGCAGTACTTC	NA	TRBV19	TRBJ2-7	TRBD1